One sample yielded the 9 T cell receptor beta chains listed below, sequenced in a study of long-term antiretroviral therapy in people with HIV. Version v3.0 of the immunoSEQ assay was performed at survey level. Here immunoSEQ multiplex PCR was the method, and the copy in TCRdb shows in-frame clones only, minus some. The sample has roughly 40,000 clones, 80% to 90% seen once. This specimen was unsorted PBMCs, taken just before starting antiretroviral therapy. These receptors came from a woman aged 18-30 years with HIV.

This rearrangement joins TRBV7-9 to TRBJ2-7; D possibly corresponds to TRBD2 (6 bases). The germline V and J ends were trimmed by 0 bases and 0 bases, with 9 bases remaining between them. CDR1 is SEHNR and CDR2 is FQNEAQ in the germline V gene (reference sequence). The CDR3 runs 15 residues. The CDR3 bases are TGTGCCAGCAGCTTAGCGGGGGGATACTCCTACGAGCAGTACTTC. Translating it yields CASSLAGGYSYEQYF. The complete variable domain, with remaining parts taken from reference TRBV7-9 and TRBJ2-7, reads DTGVSQNPRHKITKRGQNVTFRCDPISEHNRLYWYRQTLGQGPEFLTYFQNEAQLEKSRLLSDRFSAERPKGSFSTLEIQRTEQGDSAMYLCASSLAGGYSYEQYFGPGTRLTVT.

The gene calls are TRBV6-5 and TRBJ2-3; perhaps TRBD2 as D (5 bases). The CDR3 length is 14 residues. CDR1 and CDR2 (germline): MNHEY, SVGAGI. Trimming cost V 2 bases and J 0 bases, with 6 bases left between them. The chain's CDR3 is CASSYGGSTDTQYF. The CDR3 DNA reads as TGTGCCAGCAGTTACGGCGGGAGCACAGATACGCAGTATTTT.

The CDR3 spells CASSERAALSSPLHF. The CDR3 DNA is TGTGCCAGCAGTGAACGGGCGGCCCTATCCTCACCCCTCCACTTT. The chain has TRBV2 and TRBJ1-6; D ambiguous. This CDR3 has 15 residues. V was trimmed by 2 bases and J by 10 bases, leaving 15 bases between them. CDR1 SNHLY and CDR2 FYNNEI come from the germline V gene.

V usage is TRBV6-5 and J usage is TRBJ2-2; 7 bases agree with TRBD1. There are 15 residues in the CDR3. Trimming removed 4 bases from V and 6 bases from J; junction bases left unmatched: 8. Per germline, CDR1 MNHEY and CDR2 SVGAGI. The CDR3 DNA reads TGTGCCAGCAGTTTCACAGGGGTTGGAGCCGGGGAGCTGTTTTTT. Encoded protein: CASSFTGVGAGELFF.

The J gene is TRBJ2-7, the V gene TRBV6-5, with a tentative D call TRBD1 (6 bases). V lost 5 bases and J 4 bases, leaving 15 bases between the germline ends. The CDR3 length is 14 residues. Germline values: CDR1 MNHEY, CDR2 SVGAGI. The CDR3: CASSMKTGFYEQYF. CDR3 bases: TGTGCCAGCAGTATGAAAACAGGGTTTTACGAGCAGTACTTC.

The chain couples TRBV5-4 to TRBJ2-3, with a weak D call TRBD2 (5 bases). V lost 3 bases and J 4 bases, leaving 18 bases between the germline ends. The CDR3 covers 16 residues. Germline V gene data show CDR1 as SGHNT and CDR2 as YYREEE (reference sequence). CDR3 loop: CASSWRRELRADTQYF. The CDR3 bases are TGTGCCAGCAGCTGGAGAAGGGAGTTGAGGGCAGATACGCAGTATTTT.

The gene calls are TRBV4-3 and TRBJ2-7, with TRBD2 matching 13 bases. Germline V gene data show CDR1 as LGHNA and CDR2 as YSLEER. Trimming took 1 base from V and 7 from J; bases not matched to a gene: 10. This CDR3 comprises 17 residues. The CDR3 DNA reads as TGCGCCAGCAGCCAAGGACTAGCGGGAGGAAGGTCCTTTGAGCAGTACTTC. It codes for CASSQGLAGGRSFEQYF.

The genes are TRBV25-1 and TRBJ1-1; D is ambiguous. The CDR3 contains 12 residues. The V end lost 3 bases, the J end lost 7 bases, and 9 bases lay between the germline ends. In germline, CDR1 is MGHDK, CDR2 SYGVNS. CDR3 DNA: TGTGCCAGCAGTGACGGCCGCCTTGAAGCTTTCTTT. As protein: CASSDGRLEAFF.

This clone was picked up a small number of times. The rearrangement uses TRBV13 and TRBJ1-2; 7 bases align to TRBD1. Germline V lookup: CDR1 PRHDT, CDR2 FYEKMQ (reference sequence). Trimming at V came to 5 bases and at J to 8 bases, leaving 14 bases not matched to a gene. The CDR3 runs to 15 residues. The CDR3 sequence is CASSPGYDRVPGYTF. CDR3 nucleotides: TGTGCCAGCAGCCCGGGTTATGACAGGGTGCCCGGCTACACCTTC.